The rows below give T cell receptor beta chains drawn from one sample of a study of human T cells and chemical hapten exposure. TCRdb reprocessed the RACE reads with MiXCR, giving one entry per CDR3 protein. The sample shows 35,000 to 50,000 distinct CDR3 sequences, around 4.5% of them seen only once. Sequencing input: whole blood. The receptors stem from a female donor in good health. Some clones in this sample may be carry-over from other donors' samples. CDR3s include the opening cysteine and the closing phenylalanine or tryptophan. The D gene is left open where the match is weak. Not all rows give a size; the values are once, few, many and, for expanded clones, a class.

clone_size j_call d_call v_call cdr3_nt cdr3_aa
many TRBJ1-3 NA TRBV6-5 TGTGCCAGCAGTTCGAGGGGAGCGAACACCATATATTTT CASSSRGANTIYF
many TRBJ2-7 NA TRBV25-1 TGTGCCAGCAGTGGGGTGGGGGACCACTACGAGCAGTACTTC CASSGVGDHYEQYF
many TRBJ2-7 TRBD1 TRBV3-1 TGTGCCAGCAGCTTTCCGGGACAGCGTACCCACGAGCAGTACTTC CASSFPGQRTHEQYF
many TRBJ2-5 TRBD2 TRBV7-8 TGTGCCAGCAGCTTAGCGCTGACGGGAGGACCGTACTTC CASSLALTGGPYF
few TRBJ2-1 TRBD1 TRBV18 TGTGCCAGCTCACCACCGGGACAGGGTGTTTACAATGAGCAGTTCTTC CASSPPGQGVYNEQFF
many TRBJ2-1 TRBD1 TRBV12-3/TRBV12-4 TGTGCCAGCAGTAGGACAGGGTGGGATGAGCAGTTCTTC CASSRTGWDEQFF
many TRBJ1-2 TRBD1 TRBV5-1 TGCGCCAGCAGAACCGGGACAGGGATGAGGGGCTACACCTTC CASRTGTGMRGYTF
many TRBJ1-1 NA TRBV29-1 TGCAGCGTTGAACCTAGGCGGCAAGGAGCTTTCTTT CSVEPRRQGAFF
many TRBJ1-4 NA TRBV21-1 TGTGCCAGCAGCAAAGCGCAATTACAGGCAACTAATGAAAAACTGTTTTTT CASSKAQLQATNEKLFF
many TRBJ1-5 TRBD1 TRBV30 TGTGCCTTTGGGGGACAGGTCAATCAGCCCCAGCATTTT CAFGGQVNQPQHF
many TRBJ2-3 NA TRBV5-1 TGCGCCAGCAGCTTGCACGGGGGTCAAGAAGATACGCAGTATTTT CASSLHGGQEDTQYF
NA TRBJ2-1 NA TRBV29-1 TGCAGCGTCACATCCGGGGCTAGCTGGACCGTCAATGAGCAGTTCTTC CSVTSGASWTVNEQFF
many TRBJ2-1 TRBD2 TRBV7-9 TGTGCCAGCAGCTTATCCCGCGGGGGGGAGAGCAATGAGCAGTTCTTC CASSLSRGGESNEQFF
few TRBJ1-1 NA TRBV3-1 TGTGCCAGCAGCTCGGAGGGGTTTTGGCCCACTGAAGCTTTCTTT CASSSEGFWPTEAFF
many TRBJ1-2 NA TRBV12-3/TRBV12-4 TGTGCCAGCAGTCATACAGGGTTCTGGGGCTACACCTTC CASSHTGFWGYTF
many TRBJ2-3 NA TRBV14 TGTGCCAGCAGCATGACAGCAGCCTTAGGAGATACGCAGTATTTT CASSMTAALGDTQYF
many TRBJ2-7 NA TRBV27 TGTGCCAGCAGCAGATCCAGGTTGGAGCAGTACTTC CASSRSRLEQYF
many TRBJ2-7 NA TRBV20-1 TGCAGTGCTAGACTTTCGGGAACCTACGAGCAGTACTTC CSARLSGTYEQYF
NA TRBJ2-1 NA TRBV5-6 TGTGCCAGCAGCTTACGAACGGGGCTGATACAATATGAGCAGTTCTTC CASSLRTGLIQYEQFF
many TRBJ1-5 NA TRBV6-5 TGTGCCAGCAGTTACTCACATTGGAATAGGCAGCCCCAGCATTTT CASSYSHWNRQPQHF
NA TRBJ1-1 TRBD1 TRBV3-1 TGTGCCAGCAGAGACAGGGCTGTGGGCACTGAAGCTTTCTTT CASRDRAVGTEAFF
many TRBJ2-3 NA TRBV5-4 TGTGCCAGCAGCTTGGATCTGCACCTGCAGTATTTT CASSLDLHLQYF
NA TRBJ1-5 NA TRBV6-2/TRBV6-3 TGTGCCAGCTTAAGTCTGGGATCCCCCCAGCATTTT CASLSLGSPQHF
NA TRBJ1-4 NA TRBV5-1 TGCGCCAGCAGCTTCGGGTCGGGTGAAAAACTGTTTTTT CASSFGSGEKLFF
many TRBJ2-3 NA TRBV7-6 TGTGCCAGCAGCTTGGACGACACAGATACGCAGTATTTT CASSLDDTDTQYF
few TRBJ2-1 TRBD2 TRBV20-1 TGCAGTGTTCTCTCCGGGACTAGTTGCACTGAGCAGTTCTTC CSVLSGTSCTEQFF
many TRBJ2-7 NA TRBV12-3/TRBV12-4 TGTGCCAGCAGTTTTTGGGAGGGGGACAGGTACTACGAGCAGTACTTC CASSFWEGDRYYEQYF
many TRBJ2-3 NA TRBV15 TGTGCCACCAGCAGATCTCCGGTAGATACGCAGTATTTT CATSRSPVDTQYF
many TRBJ2-5 NA TRBV10-3 TGTGCCGAGCCCGGTCCAGGGCGAGAGACCCAGTACTTC CAEPGPGRETQYF
many TRBJ2-7 NA TRBV7-9 TGTGCCAGCAGCTTAGTACGTCGGGTAAGGACTGAGTCCTACGAGCAGTACTTC CASSLVRRVRTESYEQYF
many TRBJ2-3 NA TRBV6-6 TGTGCCAGCAGTTACTTCCTTACAGATACGCAGTATTTT CASSYFLTDTQYF
NA TRBJ1-1 NA TRBV9 TGTGCCAGCAGCGTAGGGACTTCTGACACTGAAGCTTTCTTT CASSVGTSDTEAFF
many TRBJ1-1 NA TRBV15 TGTGCCACCAGCAGTTGGGAGAACACTGAAGCTTTCTTT CATSSWENTEAFF
many TRBJ2-6 NA TRBV5-1 TGCGCCAGCAGCTTGGGCAGACTATTAGGATCTGGGGCCAACGTCCTGACTTTC CASSLGRLLGSGANVLTF
many TRBJ1-4 TRBD1 TRBV28 TGTGCCAGCAGTTTGATCCTTACAGGGGGCTATGAAAAACTGTTTTTT CASSLILTGGYEKLFF
many TRBJ1-5 NA TRBV5-6 TGTGCCAGCAGTCCATACTGGGATATGAGCAATCAGCCCCAGCATTTT CASSPYWDMSNQPQHF
medium-sized TRBJ2-3 TRBD2 TRBV4-2 TGTGCCAGCAGCCAGGGACTAGCGGGGGGGCCAGATACGCAGTATTTT CASSQGLAGGPDTQYF
many TRBJ2-4 NA TRBV18 TGTGCCAGCTCACCGCCGACTGATGCTCGTTTTGTTCAGTACTTC CASSPPTDARFVQYF
many TRBJ2-3 TRBD2 TRBV12-3/TRBV12-4 TGTGCCAGCAGTTTCCCTAGCAGCGGGGGGCCCACAGATACGCAGTATTTT CASSFPSSGGPTDTQYF
many TRBJ1-1 TRBD1 TRBV25-1 TGTGCCAGCAGTGAATTCCGACAGGGGCCTATCGGCACTGAAGCTTTCTTT CASSEFRQGPIGTEAFF